The 14 T cell receptor beta chains reported below all come from one sample, sequenced in a study of cytomegalovirus exposure and HLA in healthy donors. The primer mix had 60 Vbeta and 13 Jbeta primers. Measured with immunoSEQ multiplex PCR; TCRdb has only the in-frame clones, and not every one. The sample has fewer than 200,000 clones, roughly 80% seen once. The sample was PBMCs. These receptors were collected from a woman aged 25 to 39 in good health and CMV-seropositive.

V is TRBV7-3 and J is TRBJ2-3; a weak D match, TRBD2 (6 bases). The CDR3 runs 12 residues. The V end lost 5 bases, the J end lost 5 bases, and 8 bases lay between the germline ends. CDR1 and CDR2 from the germline V gene are SGHTA and FQGTGA. In DNA form, the CDR3 reads TGTGCCAGCAGCCCCGGGGGAGATACGCAGTATTTT. This gives the protein CASSPGGDTQYF.

The chain uses TRBV9 and TRBJ1-5; D is perhaps TRBD1 (6 bases). This CDR3 has 15 residues. The ends were cut back, 3 bases at V and 4 bases at J, with 14 bases in the middle. Germline V gene lookup returns CDR1 SGDLS and CDR2 YYNGEE. In nucleotides, the CDR3 is TGTGCCAGCAGCGCAACGACAGGACCTAATCAGCCCCAGCATTTT. Its protein product is CASSATTGPNQPQHF.

The chain uses TRBV19 and TRBJ1-3; TRBD1 agrees at 9 bases. The germline V gene has CDR1 LNHDA and CDR2 SQIVND (reference sequence). Unmatched junction bases numbered 8, after V lost 7 bases and J lost 4 bases. The length of the CDR3 is 15 residues. CDR3 coding DNA: TGTGCCAGTACTATCACAGGGGGCGGAGGAAACACCATATATTTT. Translated: CASTITGGGGNTIYF. The complete variable domain, with remaining parts taken from reference TRBV19 and TRBJ1-3, reads DGGITQSPKYLFRKEGQNVTLSCEQNLNHDAMYWYRQDPGQGLRLIYYSQIVNDFQKGDIAEGYSVSREKKESFPLTVTSAQKNPTAFYLCASTITGGGGNTIYFGEGSWLTVV.

The chain employs TRBV4-1 and TRBJ1-3; 8 bases match TRBD1. J gave up 0 bases and V 4 bases, and 11 bases lay outside the gene matches. The CDR3 length is 18 residues. The V gene's germline CDR1 is MGHRA and CDR2 YSYEKL. For the CDR3, the DNA is TGCGCCAGCAGCCGCCCGAGGGGGGGACAGGACTCTGGAAACACCATATATTTT. It encodes CASSRPRGGQDSGNTIYF.

The chain combines TRBV7-8 with TRBJ2-2, with a weak D call TRBD1 (5 bases). CDR1 and CDR2 (germline): SGHVS, FQNEAQ. V dropped 5 bases and J dropped 1 base, with 17 bases sitting between them. CDR3 size: 17 residues. CDR3 protein: CASSPQAGHKNTGELFF. Written as DNA, the CDR3 is TGTGCCAGCAGCCCACAGGCAGGCCACAAGAACACCGGGGAGCTGTTTTTT.

The chain combines TRBV5-5 with TRBJ2-3; D is perhaps TRBD2 (5 bases). This CDR3 comprises 15 residues. Germline V gives CDR1 SGHKS, CDR2 YYEKEE (reference sequence). V was clipped by 0 bases and J by 0 bases, with 8 bases between them. This CDR3 reads CASSLGRGSTDTQYF. CDR3 coding DNA: TGTGCCAGCAGCTTGGGTCGAGGGAGCACAGATACGCAGTATTTT.

The chain carries TRBV7-9 and TRBJ2-7; TRBD1 matches at 8 bases. In germline, CDR1 is SEHNR, CDR2 FQNEAQ (reference sequence). The CDR3 has 13 amino acids. J lost 3 bases, V lost 5 bases, and 3 bases had no gene match. The DNA of the CDR3 is TGTGCCAGCAGCCGAGACAGGGGCTACGAGCAGTACTTC. Amino acids: CASSRDRGYEQYF.

The chain uses TRBV21-1 and TRBJ1-5; TRBD1 is the table's D call and was not checked against the DNA. TRBV21-1 represents a pseudogene. This CDR3 comprises 15 residues. CDR3 residues: CASTYSTGFWQPQHF. CDR3 coding DNA: TGTGCCAGCACCTACTCGACAGGGTTTTGGCAGCCCCAGCATTTT.

This clone was counted only a few times. The chain joins TRBV7-9 to TRBJ2-1; 7 positions agree with TRBD1. The germline CDR1 and CDR2 sequences are SEHNR and FQNEAQ (reference sequence). The CDR3 is made up of 15 amino acids. V dropped 3 bases and J dropped 0; count of bases not matched to a gene: 2. CDR3 loop: CASSFTGVSYNEQFF. DNA for the CDR3: TGTGCCAGCAGCTTTACAGGGGTCTCCTACAATGAGCAGTTCTTC.

This chain connects TRBV6-5 to TRBJ1-2; D is perhaps TRBD1 (5 bases). The V and J ends lost 6 bases and 5 bases respectively, with 13 bases between them. The CDR3 is 13 residues long. The V gene's germline CDR1 is MNHEY and CDR2 SVGAGI. In nucleotides, the CDR3 is TGTGCCAGCAGGGCCAGGGTAGGGTATGGCTACACCTTC. It encodes CASRARVGYGYTF.

The chain has TRBV4-2 and TRBJ1-5; a possible D gene is TRBD1 (6 bases). Trimming removed 0 bases at V and 4 bases at J, with 13 bases between. The CDR3 extends over 16 amino acids. The germline V gene has CDR1 LGHNA and CDR2 YNFKEQ. Here the CDR3 DNA reads TGTGCCAGCAGCCAAGATCCGCAGGGGTTTAATCAGCCCCAGCATTTT. Translation gives CASSQDPQGFNQPQHF.

The gene calls are TRBV10-3 and TRBJ1-2, with D possibly being TRBD1 (5 bases). This CDR3 is built from 14 residues. Germline-derived CDR1 and CDR2 are ENHRY and SYGVKD. With 3 bases removed from V and 12 bases from J, the gap between germline ends came to 20 bases. This CDR3 is CAISDLDTARNHTF. CDR3 sequence (DNA): TGTGCCATCAGTGATCTGGACACCGCCCGGAATCACACCTTC.

The V call is TRBV11-3, the J call TRBJ2-1; D gene ambiguous. Germline-derived CDR1 and CDR2 are SGHNT and YENEEA. The ends were cut back, 5 bases at V and 6 bases at J, with 17 bases in the middle. The CDR3 consists of 15 residues. CDR3 region: CASSPRWAPSNEQFF. In DNA form, the CDR3 reads TGTGCCAGCAGCCCACGATGGGCCCCTTCCAATGAGCAGTTCTTC.

V gene TRBV6-6 combines with J gene TRBJ2-3, with 7 nucleotides matching TRBD1. V lost 2 bases, J lost 4 bases, and 0 bases stayed unmatched. This CDR3 is 13 amino acids long. Germline loops: CDR1 MNHNY, CDR2 SVGAGI (reference sequence). The DNA of the CDR3 is TGTGCCAGCAGTTACGGGACAGCAGATACGCAGTATTTT. This sequence encodes CASSYGTADTQYF.